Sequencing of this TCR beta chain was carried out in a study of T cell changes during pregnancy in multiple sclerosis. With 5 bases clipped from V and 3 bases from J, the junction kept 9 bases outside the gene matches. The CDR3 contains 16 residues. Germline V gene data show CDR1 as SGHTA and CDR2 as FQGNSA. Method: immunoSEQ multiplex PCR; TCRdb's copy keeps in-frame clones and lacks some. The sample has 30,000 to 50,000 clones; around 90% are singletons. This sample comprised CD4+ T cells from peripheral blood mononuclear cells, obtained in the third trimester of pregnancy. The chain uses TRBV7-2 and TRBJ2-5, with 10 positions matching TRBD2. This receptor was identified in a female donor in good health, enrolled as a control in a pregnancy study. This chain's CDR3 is CASSRQDLAGEETQYF. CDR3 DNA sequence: TGTGCCAGCAGCCGCCAAGATCTAGCGGGAGAAGAGACCCAGTACTTC. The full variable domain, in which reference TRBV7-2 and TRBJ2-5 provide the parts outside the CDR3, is GAGVSQSPSNKVTEKGKDVELRCDPISGHTALYWYRQSLGQGLEFLIYFQGNSAPDKSGLPSDRFSAERTGGSVSTLTIQRTQQEDSAVYLCASSRQDLAGEETQYFGPGTRLLVL.